This TCR beta chain stems from a study of human versus mouse CDR3 diversity and MHC coevolution. Whole-study findings and limits: Among all groups, most of the three human donors showed least clonal inequality.

Germline V CDR1 and CDR2: MNHEY, SMNVEV (reference sequence). The CDR3 extends over 13 amino acids. The trim removed 1 base at V and 5 bases at J, leaving 0 bases unmatched. By proportion, this clone is medium-sized. Its matching antigen is unknown. Data came from immunoSEQ multiplex PCR; TCRdb stores just in-frame clones and leaves some out. Of 55,000 to 65,000 clones in the sample, 90% to 95% were seen once. Input material: naive CD4+ T cells from blood. The subset here: CD45RO-negative CD62L-positive naive CD4 T cells. The chain links TRBV27 to TRBJ2-5; 8 positions agree with TRBD1. The sequence was obtained from a person between 55 and 70 years old in good health. CDR3 protein: CASSLWTGETQYF. The CDR3 coding sequence is TGTGCCAGCAGTTTATGGACAGGGGAGACCCAGTACTTC.